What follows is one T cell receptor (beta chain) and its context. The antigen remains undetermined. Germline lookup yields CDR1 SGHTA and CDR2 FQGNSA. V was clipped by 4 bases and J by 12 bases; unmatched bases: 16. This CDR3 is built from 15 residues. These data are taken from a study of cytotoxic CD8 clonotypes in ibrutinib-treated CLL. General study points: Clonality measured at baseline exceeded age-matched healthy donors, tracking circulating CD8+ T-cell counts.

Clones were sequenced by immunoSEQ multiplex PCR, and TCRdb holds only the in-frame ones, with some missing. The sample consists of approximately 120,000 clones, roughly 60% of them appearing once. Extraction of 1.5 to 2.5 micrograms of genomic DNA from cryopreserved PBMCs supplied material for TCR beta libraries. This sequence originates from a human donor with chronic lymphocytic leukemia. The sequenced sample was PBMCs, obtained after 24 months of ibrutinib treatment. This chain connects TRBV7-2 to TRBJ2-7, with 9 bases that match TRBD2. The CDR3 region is CASSSGGTSWGESYF. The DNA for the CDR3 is TGTGCCAGCAGCTCAGGGGGGACTAGCTGGGGAGAATCGTACTTC.